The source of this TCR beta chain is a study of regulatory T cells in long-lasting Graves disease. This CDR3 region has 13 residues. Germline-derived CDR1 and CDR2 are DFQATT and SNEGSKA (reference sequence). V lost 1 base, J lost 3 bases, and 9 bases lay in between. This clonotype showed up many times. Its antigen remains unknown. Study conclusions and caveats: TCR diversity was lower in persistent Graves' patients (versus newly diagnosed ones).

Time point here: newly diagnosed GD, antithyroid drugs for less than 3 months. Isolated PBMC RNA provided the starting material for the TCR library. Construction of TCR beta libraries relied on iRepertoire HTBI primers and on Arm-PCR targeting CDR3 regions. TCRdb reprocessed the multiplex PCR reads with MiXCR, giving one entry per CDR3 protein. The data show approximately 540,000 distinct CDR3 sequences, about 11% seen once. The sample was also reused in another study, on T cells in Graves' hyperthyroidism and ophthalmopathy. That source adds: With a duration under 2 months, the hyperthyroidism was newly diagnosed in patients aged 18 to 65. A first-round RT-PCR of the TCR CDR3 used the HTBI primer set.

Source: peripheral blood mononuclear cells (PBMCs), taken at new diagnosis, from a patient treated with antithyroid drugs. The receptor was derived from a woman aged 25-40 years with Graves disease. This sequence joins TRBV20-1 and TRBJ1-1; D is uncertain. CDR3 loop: CSARGHGDTEAFF. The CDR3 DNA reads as TGCAGTGCTAGAGGCCACGGCGACACTGAAGCTTTCTTT.